This T cell receptor beta chain was found in a study of T cells expressing NK-cell markers. Study-level background: Underlying the TCR beta repertoires were sorted CD3+CD56+NKG2C+, CD3+CD56+NKG2C- and CD3+CD56-NKG2C+ T cells. General study findings and limits: Questions lingered over whether expanded NKG2C+ T cell clones were HCMV-specific. Dominant NKG2C+ clonotypes made up about 1.0-7.5% of CD8+ T cells in six donors.

TCRdb re-called the 5' RACE reads; every CDR3 protein appears as one record, without DNA. The specimen's table records about 460,000 distinct CDR3 sequences. Regarding this clonotype: Its antigen is currently unknown.

CDR1 and CDR2 (germline): SGHRS, YFSETQ. The CDR3 contains 16 residues. Sequencing used blood T cells: a sorted CD56 or NKG2C T cell subset, CD4+ or CD8+ T cells, or bulk PBMC T cells (not recorded which). The V and J genes are TRBV5-1 and TRBJ2-1; there is no DNA to check the TCRdb D call of TRBD2. The TCR comes from a woman between 50 and 59 years old in good health. CDR3 loop: CASSLAGTSGRREQFF.